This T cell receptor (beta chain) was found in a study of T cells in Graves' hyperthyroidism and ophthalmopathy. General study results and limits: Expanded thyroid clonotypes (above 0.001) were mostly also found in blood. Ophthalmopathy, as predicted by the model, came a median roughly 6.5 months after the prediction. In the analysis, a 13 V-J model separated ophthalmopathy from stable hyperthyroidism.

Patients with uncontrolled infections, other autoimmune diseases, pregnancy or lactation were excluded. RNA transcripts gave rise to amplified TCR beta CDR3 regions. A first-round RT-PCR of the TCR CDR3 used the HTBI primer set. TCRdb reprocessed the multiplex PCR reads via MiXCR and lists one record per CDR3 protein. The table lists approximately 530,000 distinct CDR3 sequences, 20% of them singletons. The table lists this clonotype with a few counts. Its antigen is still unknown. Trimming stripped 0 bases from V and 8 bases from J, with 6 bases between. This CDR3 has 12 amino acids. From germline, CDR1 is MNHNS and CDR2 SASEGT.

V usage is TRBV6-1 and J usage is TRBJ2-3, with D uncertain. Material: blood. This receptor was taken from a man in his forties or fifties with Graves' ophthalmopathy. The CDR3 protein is CASSEAQLTQYF. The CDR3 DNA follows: TGTGCCAGCAGTGAAGCGCAACTTACGCAGTATTTT.